These 29 T cell receptor beta chains were sequenced from one sample in a study of blood T cell repertoires in COVID-19. Libraries were prepared by immunoSEQ multiplex PCR; TCRdb keeps only in-frame clonotypes and omits some of them. Of around 320,000 clones in the sample, about 87% are singletons; the top ten hold 5.5% to 8.5%. The material sequenced was peripheral blood. These receptors all stem from a woman aged 30 to 39 who had recovered from COVID-19.

The chain couples TRBV5-1 to TRBJ2-3, with 7 positions matching TRBD1. Losses at the gene ends were 5 bases for V and 0 bases for J; bases not matched to a gene: 6. The CDR3 is 15 amino acids. Looked up from germline, CDR1 is SGHRS and CDR2 is YFSETQ. The CDR3 loop is CASRQGQESTDTQYF. The CDR3 nucleotides are TGCGCCAGCAGACAAGGACAGGAGAGCACAGATACGCAGTATTTT.

The V gene is TRBV2, the J gene TRBJ2-5, with 10 bases matching TRBD2. Trimming removed 6 bases from V and 1 base from J; junction bases left unmatched: 2. The CDR3 has 14 amino acids. CDR1 and CDR2 from the germline V gene are SNHLY and FYNNEI. Here the CDR3 DNA reads TGTGCCAGCAGGGCTAGCGGGGGCCAAGAGACCCAGTACTTC. The encoded protein is CASRASGGQETQYF.

This clone was observed a few times. CDR3 in amino acids: CASSSRTGLNTEAFF. CDR3 bases: TGTGCCAGCAGCTCCCGGACAGGCTTGAACACTGAAGCTTTCTTT. The chain carries TRBV5-4 and TRBJ1-1; 7 bases line up with TRBD1. This CDR3 is 15 amino acids long. Germline CDR1 and CDR2: SGHNT and YYREEE (reference sequence). The junction had 5 bases not matched to a gene; V was cut back by 3 bases and J by 0 bases.

Points on this clone: In the same sample, other DNA sequences code for this CDR3. This rearrangement joins TRBV19 to TRBJ1-5; no clear D. The germline V gene has CDR1 LNHDA and CDR2 SQIVND (reference sequence). This CDR3 comprises 14 residues. V shed 8 bases and J shed 0 bases, with 11 bases lying between them. Here the CDR3 reads CASLEGYSNQPQHF. DNA of the CDR3: TGTGCCAGTCTTGAGGGTTATAGCAATCAGCCCCAGCATTTT.

V is TRBV19 and J is TRBJ2-1; tentatively, D is TRBD2 (6 bases). Trimming pared 6 bases from V and 3 bases from J, leaving 12 bases between. The CDR3 is 14 residues long. Germline V lookup: CDR1 LNHDA, CDR2 SQIVND (reference sequence). CDR3 bases: TGTGCCAGTAGGGACGGGGGAGTCTACAATGAGCAGTTCTTC. Its protein is CASRDGGVYNEQFF.

The gene calls are TRBV2 and TRBJ1-4, with 7 bases aligning to TRBD1. Trimming at V came to 0 bases and at J to 8 bases, leaving 6 bases not matched to a gene. Looked up from germline, CDR1 is SNHLY and CDR2 is FYNNEI. The CDR3 length is 15 residues. CDR3 sequence (DNA): TGTGCCAGCAGTGAAGCGCTTCAGGGGGAGGAAAAACTGTTTTTT. Translating it yields CASSEALQGEEKLFF.

The chain combines TRBV6-5 with TRBJ2-1; 8 nucleotides align to TRBD1. The CDR3 has 14 amino acids. CDR1 is MNHEY and CDR2 is SVGAGI in the germline V gene. The V and J ends lost 6 bases and 7 bases, in that order; junction bases with no gene match: 8. CDR3 DNA sequence: TGTGCCAGCAGCCGGCAGGGGGCTTTTAATGAGCAGTTCTTC. This translates into CASSRQGAFNEQFF.

The chain uses TRBV4-1 and TRBJ1-2; D uncertain. V was cut by 4 bases and J by 2 bases, with 14 bases left in between. The CDR3 is made up of 15 amino acids. Germline CDR1 reads MGHRA; CDR2 reads YSYEKL. CDR3 sequence (DNA): TGCGCCAGCAGCCCCCGTCTAGGAGCCAACTATGGCTACACCTTC. This translates into CASSPRLGANYGYTF.

In its sample, this clone was seen once. J is TRBJ1-2 and V is TRBV7-8; D is uncertain. V shed 5 bases and J shed 2 bases, with 12 bases lying between them. This CDR3 comprises 14 residues. Looked up from germline, CDR1 is SGHVS and CDR2 is FQNEAQ. CDR3 protein: CASSPRADNYGYTF. The CDR3 coding sequence is TGTGCCAGCAGCCCTCGAGCGGACAACTATGGCTACACCTTC.

This chain uses TRBV27 with TRBJ2-7; possibly TRBD1 for D (6 bases). V lost 0 bases and J 3 bases, leaving 6 bases between the germline ends. The CDR3 extends over 13 amino acids. Germline CDR1 reads MNHEY; CDR2 reads SMNVEV (reference sequence). The CDR3 sequence is CASSLSGHYEQYF. The CDR3 region has the DNA TGTGCCAGCAGTTTATCGGGACACTACGAGCAGTACTTC.

The chain carries TRBV7-9 and TRBJ1-2; the match to TRBD1 covers 9 bases. CDR3 size: 17 residues. Germline CDR1 is SEHNR and CDR2 is FQNEAQ (reference sequence). The ends lost 5 bases at V and 6 bases at J; junction bases unmatched: 16. In nucleotides, the CDR3 is TGTGCCAGCAGCAATGACCATTTCGGACAGGGGAGTAATGGCTACACCTTC. Translated, it gives CASSNDHFGQGSNGYTF. The variable domain in full, with the rest retrieved from reference TRBV7-9 and TRBJ1-2, is DTGVSQNPRHKITKRGQNVTFRCDPISEHNRLYWYRQTLGQGPEFLTYFQNEAQLEKSRLLSDRFSAERPKGSFSTLEIQRTEQGDSAMYLCASSNDHFGQGSNGYTFGSGTRLTVV.

This clone has just one count. The rearrangement joins TRBV14 to TRBJ1-6; D call uncertain. Trimming removed 0 bases at V and 14 bases at J, with 11 bases between. The CDR3 runs 13 residues. In germline, CDR1 is SGHDN, CDR2 FVKESK. CDR3 residues: CASSQEGGLTLHF. In nucleotides, the CDR3 is TGTGCCAGCAGCCAAGAAGGAGGTCTAACCCTCCACTTT. Full variable domain (rest looked up from reference TRBV14 and TRBJ1-6): EAGVTQFPSHSVIEKGQTVTLRCDPISGHDNLYWYRRVMGKEIKFLLHFVKESKQDESGMPNNRFLAERTGGTYSTLKVQPAELEDSGVYFCASSQEGGLTLHFGNGTRLTVT.

This chain joins TRBV27 and TRBJ1-1, with D hard to call. V was trimmed by 4 bases and J by 4 bases, leaving 19 bases between them. Germline V gene data show CDR1 as MNHEY and CDR2 as SMNVEV (reference sequence). CDR3 length: 16 amino acids. The CDR3 spells CASSSPSISSGTEAFF. Written as DNA, the CDR3 is TGTGCCAGCAGTTCCCCTAGTATTTCGTCTGGCACTGAAGCTTTCTTT.

The chain has TRBV27 and TRBJ1-5; D is perhaps TRBD1 (5 bases). CDR1 and CDR2 from the germline V gene are MNHEY and SMNVEV (reference sequence). V lost 1 base and J 7 bases, leaving 11 bases between the germline ends. The CDR3 extends over 14 amino acids. The CDR3 sequence is CASSLWEGLQPQHF. The CDR3 coding sequence is TGTGCCAGCAGTTTATGGGAGGGGCTCCAGCCCCAGCATTTT.

V and J are TRBV6-5 and TRBJ1-5; 9 nucleotides agree with TRBD1. The V gene end was trimmed by 6 bases and the J gene end by 6 bases; junction bases not matched to a gene: 6. CDR1 is MNHEY, CDR2 SVGAGI, per germline. There are 14 residues in the CDR3. As DNA, the CDR3 is TGTGCCAGCAGCAACACAGGGGGCGCTCAGCCCCAGCATTTT. Translation: CASSNTGGAQPQHF.

The rearrangement links TRBV5-5 to TRBJ2-1; the D gene is possibly TRBD2 (5 bases). The CDR3 has 16 residues. Germline V gene data show CDR1 as SGHKS and CDR2 as YYEKEE (reference sequence). V was clipped by 5 bases and J by 4 bases, with 19 bases between them. CDR3 loop: CASRRAYGDYYNEQFF. CDR3 sequence (DNA): TGTGCCAGCAGGCGAGCGTACGGAGACTATTACAATGAGCAGTTCTTC. The complete variable domain, with remaining parts taken from reference TRBV5-5 and TRBJ2-1, reads DAGVTQSPTHLIKTRGQQVTLRCSPISGHKSVSWYQQVLGQGPQFIFQYYEKEERGRGNFPDRFSARQFPNYSSELNVNALLLGDSALYLCASRRAYGDYYNEQFFGPGTRLTVL.

V usage is TRBV6-6 and J usage is TRBJ2-5; 10 bases line up with TRBD1. V dropped 6 bases and J dropped 1; count of bases not matched to a gene: 5. The CDR3 is made up of 15 amino acids. Germline V CDR1 and CDR2: MNHNY, SVGAGI (reference sequence). This CDR3 reads CASRDRGHSQETQYF. For the CDR3, the DNA is TGTGCCAGCAGAGACAGGGGGCACTCCCAAGAGACCCAGTACTTC.

The chain is built from TRBV7-2 and TRBJ2-5; the D gene is possibly TRBD1 (5 bases). The CDR3 consists of 13 residues. Per germline, CDR1 SGHTA and CDR2 FQGNSA. V was trimmed by 3 bases and J by 4 bases, leaving 9 bases between them. Written as DNA, the CDR3 is TGTGCCAGCAGCTTCAGACAGCTAGAGACCCAGTACTTC. This encodes CASSFRQLETQYF.

This clone was observed a handful of times. The V call is TRBV3-1 (or the pseudogene TRBV3-2), the J call TRBJ2-5; 8 bases match TRBD1. V was clipped by 4 bases and J by 1 base; unmatched bases: 8. From germline, CDR1 is LGHDT and CDR2 YNNKEL (reference sequence). This CDR3 is 16 amino acids long. In DNA, the CDR3 is TGTGCCAGCAGCCCTCGACAGGGGAGATCCCAAGAGACCCAGTACTTC. Residues: CASSPRQGRSQETQYF.

The chain joins TRBV4-3 to TRBJ2-1, with 14 nucleotides matching TRBD2. Germline CDR1 reads LGHNA; CDR2 reads YSLEER. The CDR3 contains 21 residues. Trimming cost V 0 bases and J 0 bases; bases outside gene matches: 10. CDR3 loop: CASSQDPGLAGGLSSYNEQFF. CDR3 in DNA: TGCGCCAGCAGCCAAGATCCTGGACTAGCGGGGGGACTGAGCTCCTACAATGAGCAGTTCTTC.

The V call is TRBV7-2, the J call TRBJ1-4, with 7 bases aligning to TRBD1. The CDR3 runs 17 residues. Germline V gene sequence: CDR1 SGHTA, CDR2 FQGNSA. With 5 bases clipped from V and 11 bases from J, the junction kept 20 bases outside the gene matches. The CDR3 sequence: CASSNPRQGSVGGKLFF. Here the CDR3 DNA reads TGTGCCAGCAGCAACCCTCGACAGGGATCGGTAGGAGGGAAACTGTTTTTT.

The gene calls are TRBV28 and TRBJ2-2, with D tentatively TRBD2 (6 bases). The V end was cut by 4 bases, the J end by 3 bases, with 9 bases between. CDR3 length: 14 amino acids. CDR1 and CDR2 (germline): MDHEN, SYDVKM. The CDR3 sequence is CASSWDSHTGELFF. The DNA of the CDR3 is TGTGCCAGCAGTTGGGACTCCCACACCGGGGAGCTGTTTTTT.

The V call is TRBV7-2, the J call TRBJ2-5; possibly TRBD1 for D (6 bases). CDR3 length: 14 residues. Trimming pared 3 bases from V and 1 base from J, leaving 9 bases between. Germline loops: CDR1 SGHTA, CDR2 FQGNSA. CDR3 DNA: TGTGCCAGCAGCTTCGGCAGGGGCCAAGAGACCCAGTACTTC. Translating it yields CASSFGRGQETQYF.

The chain combines TRBV28 with TRBJ1-3; possible D gene TRBD1, 5 bases. The CDR3 has 14 residues. Trimming pared 1 base from V and 6 bases from J, leaving 10 bases between. Germline CDR1 reads MDHEN; CDR2 reads SYDVKM. The CDR3 DNA reads as TGTGCCAGCAGTTTATCCCCAGGGAAAAACACCATATATTTT. Translation gives CASSLSPGKNTIYF.

The V gene is TRBV4-2, the J gene TRBJ1-1, with D unclear. The CDR3 sequence is 13 residues long. V was pared by 0 bases and J by 3 bases, with 5 bases between. CDR1 LGHNA and CDR2 YNFKEQ come from the germline V gene. DNA for the CDR3: TGTGCCAGCAGCCAAGATCAGTACACTGAAGCTTTCTTT. Protein: CASSQDQYTEAFF.

The genes are TRBV23-1 and TRBJ1-6, with 9 bases fitting TRBD1. TRBV23-1 is an ORF for which the function is uncertain. The CDR3 is 16 amino acids. J gave up 10 bases and V 5 bases, and 12 bases lay outside the gene matches. The CDR3 here is CASSGSGTGLWSPLHF. CDR3 nucleotide sequence: TGCGCCAGCAGTGGGTCCGGGACAGGGCTATGGTCACCCCTCCACTTT.

This clone was seen a single time. This chain uses TRBV5-4 with TRBJ2-5, with a weak D call TRBD2 (5 bases). The CDR3 consists of 16 residues. The germline V and J ends were trimmed by 4 bases and 5 bases, with 21 bases remaining between them. Germline V gene lookup returns CDR1 SGHNT and CDR2 YYREEE (reference sequence). DNA for the CDR3: TGTGCCAGCAGCCCCCCGCGGCCAAACCCGGGGGAGACCCAGTACTTC. Its protein product is CASSPPRPNPGETQYF.

The chain is built from TRBV9 and TRBJ2-5, with 9 bases fitting TRBD1. V was pared by 4 bases and J by 4 bases, with 14 bases of the junction left unmatched. The CDR3 sequence is 17 residues long. Germline V gene sequence: CDR1 SGDLS, CDR2 YYNGEE. CDR3 DNA: TGTGCCAGCAGCACGGGACAGGGTCATGGGTTAGTAGAGACCCAGTACTTC. This codes for CASSTGQGHGLVETQYF.

This clone was seen once. The chain couples TRBV9 to TRBJ2-7, with 7 bases that match TRBD1. This CDR3 has 15 residues. The germline gives CDR1 SGDLS, CDR2 YYNGEE. Trimming at V came to 3 bases and at J to 5 bases, leaving 11 bases not matched to a gene. CDR3 nucleotide sequence: TGTGCCAGCAGCGGACTCGGGACAGCTGTCGACGAGCAGTACTTC. As protein: CASSGLGTAVDEQYF. Using reference TRBV9 and TRBJ2-7 for the parts outside the CDR3, the full variable domain is DSGVTQTPKHLITATGQRVTLRCSPRSGDLSVYWYQQSLDQGLQFLIQYYNGEERAKGNILERFSAQQFPDLHSELNLSSLELGDSALYFCASSGLGTAVDEQYFGPGTRLTVT.